Following are 3 T cell receptor beta chains from one sample sequenced in a study of blood T cell repertoires in COVID-19. The table came from immunoSEQ multiplex PCR; TCRdb's copy has only in-frame clones and leaves some out. The sample has 200,000 to 300,000 clones, 80% to 90% seen once. What was sequenced was peripheral blood. These receptors came from a woman aged 40 to 50 with acute or convalescent COVID-19.

The genes are TRBV7-2 and TRBJ1-6; 10 nucleotides line up with TRBD1. Germline V gene lookup returns CDR1 SGHTA and CDR2 FQGNSA. CDR3 length equals 19 residues. Trimming removed 0 bases from V and 3 bases from J; junction bases left unmatched: 8. This CDR3 reads CASSLAVPGQGFYNSPLHF. CDR3 nucleotide sequence: TGTGCCAGCAGCTTAGCGGTCCCGGGACAGGGGTTCTATAATTCACCCCTCCACTTT.

The chain joins TRBV12-5 to TRBJ1-6; TRBD1 is a possible D gene (5 bases). The V gene's germline CDR1 is LGHNT and CDR2 FRNRAP. The CDR3 is 16 amino acids. V lost 0 bases to trimming and J lost 9 bases, with 15 bases between them. The CDR3 region has the DNA TGTGCTAGTGGTTTGGTACTGACTCCGGGGGGTTCACCCCTCCACTTT. This encodes CASGLVLTPGGSPLHF. Filled out from reference TRBV12-5 and TRBJ1-6, the complete variable domain reads DARVTQTPRHKVTEMGQEVTMRCQPILGHNTVFWYRQTMMQGLELLAYFRNRAPLDDSGMPKDRFSAEMPDATLATLKIQPSEPRDSAVYFCASGLVLTPGGSPLHFGNGTRLTVT.

This rearrangement joins TRBV2 to TRBJ2-3; the D gene is possibly TRBD2 (5 bases). The V gene's germline CDR1 is SNHLY and CDR2 FYNNEI. V was pared by 5 bases and J by 0 bases, with 12 bases between. The CDR3 consists of 15 residues. This CDR3 is CASSPDFSSTDTQYF. The CDR3 coding sequence is TGTGCCAGCAGTCCGGACTTTTCTAGCACAGATACGCAGTATTTT.